The clone carrying this T cell receptor (beta chain) turned up a few times. Its antigen is undetermined. This sample is drawn from a study of shared clonotypes between healthy human individuals. Notes on the study in general: The genetic and exposure-history diversity represented was limited by few donors. Rarefaction exposed incomplete sorted-subset sequencing despite large depth.

Genomic DNA (from each subset) was split evenly across several immunoSEQ plates. Authors' processing steps: There were no quality scores in the junction-only immunoSEQ sequences, so filtering differed. Some clones are missing from TCRdb's copy, which holds only in-frame ones; the method was immunoSEQ multiplex PCR. V, J and clone size reflect that table, while D and trimming were determined from the DNA. The sample contains 850,000 to 1,100,000 clones, 70% to 85% of which appear only once. Looked up from germline, CDR1 is SGHAT and CDR2 is FQNNGV. This CDR3 contains 16 residues. V was cut by 2 bases and J by 4 bases, with 14 bases left in between.

The material sequenced was memory CD4+ T cells from PBMCs. Stated subset: CD45RA-negative fraction. The clonotype comes from a man between 18 and 35 years old in good health. Some clones in this sample may be carry-over from other donors' samples. The chain recombines TRBV11-2 with TRBJ2-2, with D perhaps being TRBD1 or TRBD2 (6 bases each). The DNA of the CDR3 is TGTGCCAGCAGCTTAATTAAGGGGGGCGCCACCGGGGAGCTGTTTTTT. The encoded protein is CASSLIKGGATGELFF.